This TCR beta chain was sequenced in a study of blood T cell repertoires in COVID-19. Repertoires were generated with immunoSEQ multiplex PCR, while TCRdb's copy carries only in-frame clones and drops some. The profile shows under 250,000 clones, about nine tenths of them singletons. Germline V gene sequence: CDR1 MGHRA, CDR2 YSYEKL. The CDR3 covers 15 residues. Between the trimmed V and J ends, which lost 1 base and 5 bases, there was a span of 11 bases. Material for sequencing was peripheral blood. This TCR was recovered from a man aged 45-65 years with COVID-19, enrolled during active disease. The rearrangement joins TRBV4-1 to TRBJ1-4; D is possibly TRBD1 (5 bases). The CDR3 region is CASSQAGSGNEKLFF. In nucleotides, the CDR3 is TGCGCCAGCAGCCAAGCAGGGTCAGGCAATGAAAAACTGTTTTTT.